Listed here are 24 T cell receptor beta chains from one sample, sequenced in a study of blood T cells in healthy people across ages. A second PCR of roughly 7 to 11 cycles used a sample-barcoded 5' primer and a J-beta primer mix. TCRdb re-analysed the 5' RACE reads in MiXCR, keeping a single row per CDR3 protein. The sample records around 1,700,000 distinct CDR3 sequences, 28% being singletons. What was sequenced was blood. Receptors originate from a woman under 40 in good health.

CDR3 DNA: TGTGCCAGCAGTCGACTAGCGGTAACCGGGGAGCTGTTTTTT. This translates into CASSRLAVTGELFF. V is TRBV12-3 or TRBV12-4 and J is TRBJ2-2; 9 bases are a match to TRBD2. Germline trimming cut 5 bases from V and 5 bases from J; bases unmatched to any gene: 3. The CDR3 spans 14 residues.

Only a few counts were recorded for this clonotype. The genes are TRBV20-1 and TRBJ2-2; no clear D gene. Trimming pared 3 bases from V and 4 bases from J, leaving 12 bases between. The germline V gene encodes CDR1 DFQATT and CDR2 SNEGSKA (reference sequence). This CDR3 spans 14 amino acids. DNA for the CDR3: TGCAGTGCTAGTGCTCAGCCATCCACCGGGGAGCTGTTTTTT. It codes for CSASAQPSTGELFF.

V gene TRBV5-1 combines with J gene TRBJ1-5; D remains unclear. The CDR3 runs to 16 residues. Per the germline V gene, CDR1 is SGHRS and CDR2 is YFSETQ. The V end lost 6 bases, the J end lost 0 bases, and 16 bases lay between the germline ends. The CDR3 nucleotides are TGCGCCAGCACCGGGTCAACCCATTATAGCAATCAGCCCCAGCATTTT. It yields the protein CASTGSTHYSNQPQHF.

This clonotype was found many times. For the CDR3, the DNA is TGTGCCAGCAGCGGGGGACAGAGCTCCTACGAGCAGTACTTC. It specifies CASSGGQSSYEQYF. The gene calls are TRBV9 and TRBJ2-7, with 7 bases fitting TRBD1. V was clipped by 3 bases and J by 0 bases; unmatched bases: 3. Germline V gene data show CDR1 as SGDLS and CDR2 as YYNGEE. This CDR3 comprises 14 residues.

Of note for this clonotype: A much larger clone lies one base from this, so it may be a read error. The chain joins TRBV5-8 to TRBJ1-2, with 7 bases that match TRBD1. CDR1 and CDR2 (germline): SGHTS, YDEGEE. The CDR3 consists of 14 residues. V was pared by 4 bases and J by 4 bases, with 7 bases of the junction left unmatched. CDR3 region: CASSPGQHFYGYTF. The CDR3, as DNA: TGTGCCAGCAGCCCGGGACAGCATTTCTATGGCTACACCTTC.

This clonotype was picked up a small number of times. The gene calls are TRBV20-1 and TRBJ2-7, with 10 bases that match TRBD1. This CDR3 has 13 amino acids. Germline CDR1 reads DFQATT; CDR2 reads SNEGSKA (reference sequence). V was pared by 5 bases and J by 3 bases, with 4 bases of the junction left unmatched. CDR3 coding DNA: TGCAGTGCTCGGACAGGGGGTATCTACGAGCAGTACTTC. Translated: CSARTGGIYEQYF.

This clonotype was recorded at least ten times. The chain employs TRBV5-1 and TRBJ2-7, with D uncertain. In germline, CDR1 is SGHRS, CDR2 YFSETQ. V gave up 0 bases and J gave up 5 bases, with 6 bases separating them. This CDR3 comprises 12 residues. CDR3 nucleotides: TGCGCCAGCAGCTTGGAGTTCCACGAGCAGTACTTC. It codes for CASSLEFHEQYF.

The sample holds a few counts of this clonotype. The gene calls are TRBV5-1 and TRBJ2-1; no reliable D call. The CDR3 is 15 amino acids. The germline gives CDR1 SGHRS, CDR2 YFSETQ. V was clipped by 0 bases and J by 2 bases, with 9 bases between them. The CDR3 here is CASSLELPTYNEQFF. Here the CDR3 DNA reads TGCGCCAGCAGCTTGGAACTACCAACCTACAATGAGCAGTTCTTC. Supplemented by reference TRBV5-1 and TRBJ2-1, the full variable domain reads KAGVTQTPRYLIKTRGQQVTLSCSPISGHRSVSWYQQTPGQGLQFLFEYFSETQRNKGNFPGRFSGRQFSNSRSEMNVSTLELGDSALYLCASSLELPTYNEQFFGPGTRLTVL.

The chain has TRBV18 and TRBJ2-5; 10 nucleotides line up with TRBD2. The length of the CDR3 is 17 residues. Trimming removed 3 bases from V and 0 bases from J; junction bases left unmatched: 7. CDR1 and CDR2 from the germline V gene are KGHSH and LQKENI. CDR3 nucleotides: TGTGCCAGCTCACCCCCTACTAGCGGGGAGTACCAAGAGACCCAGTACTTC. The encoded protein is CASSPPTSGEYQETQYF.

This clonotype was counted a few times. The V call is TRBV12-3 or TRBV12-4, the J call TRBJ1-5, with TRBD1 as a possible D gene (5 bases). Trimming removed 7 bases from V and 4 bases from J, with 11 bases in between. The CDR3 has 13 residues. This CDR3 is CASTTQGNQPQHF. In nucleotides, the CDR3 is TGTGCCAGCACCACTCAGGGAAATCAGCCCCAGCATTTT.

The genes are TRBV19 and TRBJ2-3; 7 bases map to TRBD1. This CDR3 has 14 residues. Germline CDR1 LNHDA, CDR2 SQIVND (reference sequence). Trimming at V came to 5 bases and at J to 4 bases, leaving 6 bases not matched to a gene. This CDR3 reads CASSSGQIADTQYF. In nucleotides, the CDR3 is TGTGCCAGTAGTTCGGGACAGATTGCAGATACGCAGTATTTT. Drawing the rest from reference TRBV19 and TRBJ2-3, the complete variable domain is DGGITQSPKYLFRKEGQNVTLSCEQNLNHDAMYWYRQDPGQGLRLIYYSQIVNDFQKGDIAEGYSVSREKKESFPLTVTSAQKNPTAFYLCASSSGQIADTQYFGPGTRLTVL.

This clonotype was seen at least ten times. This chain uses TRBV5-4 with TRBJ2-7, with unresolved D. Between the trimmed V and J ends, which lost 3 bases and 5 bases, there was a span of 15 bases. This CDR3 comprises 14 residues. The germline V gene has CDR1 SGHNT and CDR2 YYREEE (reference sequence). The CDR3 DNA reads TGTGCCAGCAGCTCCTTTCTAGAGAACGACGAGCAGTACTTC. Its translation: CASSSFLENDEQYF.

The chain has TRBV20-1 and TRBJ1-4; 11 bases line up with TRBD1. The germline V gene encodes CDR1 DFQATT and CDR2 SNEGSKA (reference sequence). The CDR3 contains 14 residues. The V gene end was trimmed by 2 bases and the J gene end by 8 bases; junction bases not matched to a gene: 4. The CDR3 here is CSARKGQGEEKLFF. CDR3 bases: TGCAGTGCTAGAAAGGGACAGGGGGAAGAAAAACTGTTTTTT.

The gene calls are TRBV12-3 or TRBV12-4 and TRBJ1-1; no definite D call. This CDR3 has 16 residues. V gave up 4 bases and J gave up 5 bases, with 20 bases separating them. The CDR3 bases are TGTGCCAGCAGTTCCCCACCACCGACGCGAGAAACTGAAGCTTTCTTT. Its protein product is CASSSPPPTRETEAFF.

This clonotype was observed at least ten times. The V and J genes are TRBV20-1 and TRBJ1-4; D might be TRBD1 (6 bases). Germline V CDR1 and CDR2: DFQATT, SNEGSKA (reference sequence). The length of the CDR3 is 14 residues. Trimming took 5 bases from V and 8 from J, leaving 18 bases between them. The CDR3 coding sequence is TGCAGTGCTTTCCGCGGGGGCGCAGGCGAAAAACTGTTTTTT. Its translation is CSAFRGGAGEKLFF.

This clonotype has a count of ten or more. The chain uses TRBV18 and TRBJ2-7; TRBD1 matches at 9 bases. Germline lookup yields CDR1 KGHSH and CDR2 LQKENI. Trimming took 4 bases from V and 3 from J; bases not matched to a gene: 7. CDR3 length equals 15 residues. The CDR3 DNA reads as TGTGCCAGCTCACTAACCGGGACAGGGATCTACGAGCAGTACTTC. Translated: CASSLTGTGIYEQYF.

The genes are TRBV10-3 and TRBJ2-5; D perhaps matches TRBD1 (6 bases). CDR3 length equals 14 residues. Trimming cost V 4 bases and J 1 base, with 10 bases left between them. Looked up from germline, CDR1 is ENHRY and CDR2 is SYGVKD. The CDR3 coding sequence is TGTGCCATCAGTGGAGGACAGATCCAAGAGACCCAGTACTTC. Encoded protein: CAISGGQIQETQYF.

This clonotype was recorded many times. V gene TRBV12-3 or TRBV12-4 combines with J gene TRBJ2-5, with D perhaps given as TRBD1 or TRBD2 (6 bases each). V was pared by 4 bases and J by 1 base, with 16 bases between. This CDR3 is 16 amino acids long. Here the CDR3 reads CASSYSRGGSQETQYF. Written as DNA, the CDR3 is TGTGCCAGCAGTTATTCTCGAGGGGGGTCCCAAGAGACCCAGTACTTC.

In regard to this clonotype: An end of the junction does not agree with germline; a read error may underlie this. The gene calls are TRBV20-1 and TRBJ2-7; D is uncertain. Per the germline V gene, CDR1 is DFQATT and CDR2 is SNEGSKA (reference sequence). This CDR3 has 14 amino acids. CDR3 amino acids: CSAGDSTRNNEQYF. CDR3 nucleotide sequence: TGCAGTGCTGGAGATAGTACCCGGAACAACGAGCAGTACTTC.

This clonotype showed up many times. Germline is not matched at one junction end, which may reflect a read error. The rearrangement links TRBV10-3 to TRBJ1-2; no reliable D call. In germline, CDR1 is ENHRY, CDR2 SYGVKD. The CDR3 is 13 amino acids. Here the CDR3 reads CAISEGYAYDYTF. The CDR3 DNA sequence: TGTGCCATCAGTGAGGGGTATGCCTATGACTACACCTTC.

This clonotype has at least ten counts. The rearrangement uses TRBV29-1 and TRBJ2-4; 8 bases fit TRBD1. The germline gives CDR1 SQVTM, CDR2 ANQGSEA. This CDR3 is 13 amino acids long. The V and J ends lost 4 bases and 9 bases, in that order; junction bases with no gene match: 8. CDR3 residues: CSVGRDRGSIQYF. The DNA of the CDR3 is TGCAGCGTTGGTAGAGACAGGGGAAGCATTCAGTACTTC.

In regard to this clonotype: Being one base from a much bigger clone, this may be a read error. J is TRBJ2-7 and V is TRBV7-2; D may be TRBD1 (6 bases). CDR1 is SGHTA and CDR2 is FQGNSA in the germline V gene. This CDR3 comprises 14 residues. Here the CDR3 reads CASSYRQVSYGQYF. CDR3 coding DNA: TGTGCCAGCAGCTACCGACAGGTTTCCTACGGGCAGTACTTC.

This clonotype was observed a handful of times. The chain uses TRBV9 and TRBJ2-3; 7 bases map to TRBD2. With V trimmed by 4 bases and J by 1 base, 6 bases remained unmatched. This CDR3 is 15 amino acids long. CDR1 SGDLS and CDR2 YYNGEE come from the germline V gene. The CDR3 region has the DNA TGTGCCAGCAGCCCTAGCGGCGCGGGCACAGATACGCAGTATTTT. Amino acids: CASSPSGAGTDTQYF.

This clonotype was recorded at least ten times. The chain combines TRBV10-3 with TRBJ2-1; D gene unclear. V lost 0 bases and J 11 bases, leaving 5 bases between the germline ends. Germline-derived CDR1 and CDR2 are ENHRY and SYGVKD. This CDR3 has 11 residues. This CDR3 is CAISESGKQFF. Here the CDR3 DNA reads TGTGCCATCAGTGAGTCAGGAAAGCAGTTCTTC.